These 21 T cell receptor beta chains came from one sample sequenced in a study of blood T cell repertoires in COVID-19. Repertoires were generated with immunoSEQ multiplex PCR, while TCRdb's copy carries only in-frame clones and drops some. Of more than 300,000 clones in the sample, about 84% were seen once. Sequencing was done on a sample of peripheral blood. These receptors all stem from a woman between 45 and 65 years old with acute or convalescent COVID-19.

The chain joins TRBV6-2 or TRBV6-3 to TRBJ2-7; D may be TRBD2 (6 bases). V lost 5 bases and J lost 0, with 14 bases in between. Per the germline V gene, CDR1 is MNHEY and CDR2 is SVGEGT. The CDR3 runs 15 residues. CDR3 bases: TGTGCCAGCAGTAGGCCGACTAGGGGCTCCTACGAGCAGTACTTC. Its protein is CASSRPTRGSYEQYF.

The V and J genes are TRBV5-1 and TRBJ1-6, with 8 bases fitting TRBD1. Looked up from germline, CDR1 is SGHRS and CDR2 is YFSETQ. Unmatched junction bases numbered 3, after V lost 5 bases and J lost 8 bases. This CDR3 has 13 residues. Here the CDR3 reads CASSPGQDSPLHF. The CDR3 DNA reads TGCGCCAGCAGTCCGGGACAGGATTCACCCCTCCACTTT.

The rearrangement uses TRBV28 and TRBJ1-2; 9 bases map to TRBD1. The CDR3 has 15 residues. Germline values: CDR1 MDHEN, CDR2 SYDVKM. Trimming took 2 bases from V and 2 from J; bases not matched to a gene: 3. The CDR3: CASSLPGQGNYGYTF. The CDR3 DNA sequence: TGTGCCAGCAGTTTACCTGGACAGGGGAACTATGGCTACACCTTC.

This chain links TRBV2 with TRBJ2-3, with D uncertain. The CDR3 covers 15 residues. The V gene's germline CDR1 is SNHLY and CDR2 FYNNEI. V lost 1 base and J lost 6, with 14 bases in between. The CDR3 DNA reads TGTGCCAGCAGTGAAGGGCCCCCTTCGTTGGATACGCAGTATTTT. Translating it yields CASSEGPPSLDTQYF.

The V gene is TRBV6-2 or TRBV6-3, the J gene TRBJ2-7; TRBD2 agrees at 8 bases. V lost 6 bases to trimming and J lost 0 bases; unmatched junction nucleotides: 7. The CDR3 has 15 amino acids. Looked up from germline, CDR1 is MNHEY and CDR2 is SVGEGT. The CDR3 spells CASSRAGASSYEQYF. CDR3 in DNA: TGTGCCAGCAGCCGAGCGGGAGCCTCCTCCTACGAGCAGTACTTC.

This chain uses TRBV18 with TRBJ2-5; D is undetermined. The CDR3 runs to 14 residues. Looked up from germline, CDR1 is KGHSH and CDR2 is LQKENI. The germline V and J ends were trimmed by 3 bases and 1 base, with 9 bases remaining between them. The CDR3 DNA is TGTGCCAGCTCACCGGGCTCATTCCAAGAGACCCAGTACTTC. Residues: CASSPGSFQETQYF.

This clone has a single count. The chain uses TRBV6-5 and TRBJ1-1, with 7 bases aligning to TRBD1. Germline CDR1 MNHEY, CDR2 SVGAGI. The CDR3 spans 16 residues. Germline trimming cut 6 bases from V and 0 bases from J; bases unmatched to any gene: 10. This CDR3 reads CASRYRDRGMNTEAFF. The CDR3 bases are TGTGCCAGCAGGTACCGGGACAGAGGTATGAACACTGAAGCTTTCTTT.

The chain carries TRBV5-1 and TRBJ2-1; 9 bases fit TRBD2. The CDR3 is made up of 18 amino acids. The germline V gene has CDR1 SGHRS and CDR2 YFSETQ. Losses at the gene ends were 0 bases for V and 0 bases for J; bases not matched to a gene: 7. The CDR3, as DNA: TGCGCCAGCAGCTTGGGGCTAGCGGGGCAGAGCTCCTACAATGAGCAGTTCTTC. Translated: CASSLGLAGQSSYNEQFF.

The CDR3 sequence is CATSDAPGQRTSYNEQFF. For the CDR3, the DNA is TGTGCCACCAGTGATGCGCCGGGACAGCGAACTTCCTACAATGAGCAGTTCTTC. The chain is built from TRBV24-1 and TRBJ2-1, with TRBD1 matching 7 bases. The J segment lost 1 base and the V segment lost 3 bases, leaving 11 bases of the junction unmatched. CDR1 and CDR2 from the germline V gene are KGHDR and SFDVKD. This CDR3 has 18 amino acids.

This clone was observed a handful of times. The V and J genes are TRBV5-1 and TRBJ1-2, with 9 bases aligning to TRBD1. Germline CDR1 reads SGHRS; CDR2 reads YFSETQ. The CDR3 contains 16 residues. V trimming: 0 bases; J trimming: 8 bases; junction bases outside the gene matches: 11. This CDR3 is CASSLGLPGQGEGYTF. Written as DNA, the CDR3 is TGCGCCAGCAGCTTGGGCTTACCGGGACAGGGTGAGGGCTACACCTTC.

The chain is built from TRBV28 and TRBJ1-6; 9 bases line up with TRBD1. CDR1 MDHEN and CDR2 SYDVKM come from the germline V gene. V lost 3 bases, J lost 5 bases, and 11 bases stayed unmatched. The CDR3 runs 18 residues. The CDR3 spells CASSFLGQGFIDNSPLHF. The CDR3 DNA sequence: TGTGCCAGCAGTTTTTTGGGACAGGGATTTATTGATAATTCACCCCTCCACTTT.

J is TRBJ2-3 and V is TRBV27, with a possible D match to TRBD2 (7 bases). Trimming cost V 0 bases and J 1 base, with 14 bases left between them. This CDR3 is built from 17 residues. Germline V gene lookup returns CDR1 MNHEY and CDR2 SMNVEV (reference sequence). The DNA for the CDR3 is TGTGCCAGCAGTTTATCGGGGAGGGGGTCTCGCACAGATACGCAGTATTTT. Translating gives CASSLSGRGSRTDTQYF.

In this sample, this clone turned up once. J is TRBJ1-5 and V is TRBV18; maybe TRBD1 (5 bases). This CDR3 region has 16 residues. Per the germline V gene, CDR1 is KGHSH and CDR2 is LQKENI. Trimming took off 1 base at V and 1 base at J, with 11 bases between the two ends. The CDR3 region has the DNA TGTGCCAGCTCACCACAAGACAGCAGCAGCAATCAGCCCCAGCATTTT. This encodes CASSPQDSSSNQPQHF.

The chain recombines TRBV28 with TRBJ2-1, with a tentative D call TRBD2 (7 bases). Germline CDR1 is MDHEN and CDR2 is SYDVKM. The CDR3 consists of 11 residues. The CDR3 reads CTAGGAYEQFF. The CDR3 DNA follows: TGTACAGCTGGGGGGGCCTATGAGCAGTTCTTC.

The rearrangement joins TRBV19 to TRBJ1-5, with D hard to call. V was clipped by 9 bases and J by 0 bases, with 18 bases between them. The length of the CDR3 is 16 residues. The germline V gene encodes CDR1 LNHDA and CDR2 SQIVND (reference sequence). The DNA for the CDR3 is TGTGCCAGACCCCTGAGGGAAGAATATAGCAATCAGCCCCAGCATTTT. Translation gives CARPLREEYSNQPQHF.

This chain links TRBV24-1 with TRBJ2-2, with D perhaps TRBD1 (5 bases). The germline V gene has CDR1 KGHDR and CDR2 SFDVKD. This CDR3 has 15 amino acids. Trimming left V 5 bases short and J 2 bases short, with 11 bases between. The CDR3 loop reads CATSGQPLNTGELFF. The DNA for the CDR3 is TGTGCCACCAGTGGACAGCCTCTAAACACCGGGGAGCTGTTTTTT.

The gene calls are TRBV6-5 and TRBJ2-5; 9 positions agree with TRBD1. The V and J ends lost 0 bases and 1 base, in that order; junction bases with no gene match: 0. The CDR3 spans 15 residues. The germline V gene has CDR1 MNHEY and CDR2 SVGAGI. CDR3 in DNA: TGTGCCAGCAGTTACTCGACAGGGGGCCAAGAGACCCAGTACTTC. This sequence encodes CASSYSTGGQETQYF.

The chain carries TRBV27 and TRBJ2-7, with TRBD1 identical over 9 bases. Germline CDR1 reads MNHEY; CDR2 reads SMNVEV (reference sequence). This CDR3 region has 16 residues. V dropped 6 bases and J dropped 0; count of bases not matched to a gene: 9. The CDR3 nucleotides are TGTGCCAGCAGGGCGGGACAGGGTTTTAGCTCCTACGAGCAGTACTTC. Amino acids: CASRAGQGFSSYEQYF.

J is TRBJ2-7 and V is TRBV7-2; TRBD2 aligns across 7 bases. V was pared by 2 bases and J by 6 bases, with 10 bases of the junction left unmatched. CDR1 and CDR2 (germline): SGHTA, FQGNSA. This CDR3 has 15 amino acids. CDR3 sequence: CASSLFAGEHFEQYF. CDR3 nucleotide sequence: TGTGCCAGCAGCTTATTCGCGGGAGAGCATTTCGAGCAGTACTTC.

J is TRBJ1-5 and V is TRBV7-2; unclear D gene. Germline CDR1 is SGHTA and CDR2 is FQGNSA. Deletions cut 0 bases from V and 5 bases from J, with 11 bases between. CDR3 length: 15 amino acids. The CDR3 region has the DNA TGTGCCAGCAGCTTAGCGTACCAAAGCTATCAGCCCCAGCATTTT. Its protein is CASSLAYQSYQPQHF. The full variable domain, in which reference TRBV7-2 and TRBJ1-5 provide the parts outside the CDR3, is GAGVSQSPSNKVTEKGKDVELRCDPISGHTALYWYRQSLGQGLEFLIYFQGNSAPDKSGLPSDRFSAERTGGSVSTLTIQRTQQEDSAVYLCASSLAYQSYQPQHFGDGTRLSIL.

This rearrangement joins TRBV7-2 to TRBJ2-5; a weak D match, TRBD2 (6 bases). The V end lost 1 base, the J end lost 9 bases, and 21 bases lay between the germline ends. The CDR3 loop spans 16 amino acids. The germline gives CDR1 SGHTA, CDR2 FQGNSA. The CDR3 sequence is CASSLVASVVVVPQYF. CDR3 sequence (DNA): TGTGCCAGCAGCTTAGTGGCTAGCGTGGTGGTAGTCCCCCAGTACTTC.